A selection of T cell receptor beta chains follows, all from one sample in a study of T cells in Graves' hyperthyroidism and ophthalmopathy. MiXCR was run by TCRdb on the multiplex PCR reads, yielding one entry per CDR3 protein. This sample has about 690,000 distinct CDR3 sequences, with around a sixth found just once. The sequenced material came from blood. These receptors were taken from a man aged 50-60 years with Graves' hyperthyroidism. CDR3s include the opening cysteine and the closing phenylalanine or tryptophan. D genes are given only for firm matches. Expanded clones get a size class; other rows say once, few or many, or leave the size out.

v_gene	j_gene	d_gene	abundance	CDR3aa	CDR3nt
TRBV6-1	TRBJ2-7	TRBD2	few	CASMGLAGGGWEQYF	TGTGCCAGCATGGGACTAGCGGGAGGGGGCTGGGAGCAGTACTTC
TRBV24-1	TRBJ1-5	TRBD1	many	CATSDPRQGDQPQHF	TGTGCCACCAGTGACCCAAGACAGGGAGATCAGCCCCAGCATTTT
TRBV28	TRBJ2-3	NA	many	CASTYHGGDTQYF	TGTGCCAGCACATATCACGGGGGAGATACGCAGTATTTT
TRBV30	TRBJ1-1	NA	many	CAWSVPGWTEAFF	TGTGCCTGGAGTGTTCCGGGATGGACTGAAGCTTTCTTT
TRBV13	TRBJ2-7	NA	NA	CASSFTGTISYEQYF	TGTGCCAGCAGTTTTACCGGGACAATTTCCTACGAGCAGTACTTC
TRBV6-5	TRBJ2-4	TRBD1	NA	CASSYGQGANIQYF	TGTGCCAGCAGTTACGGGCAGGGGGCGAACATTCAGTACTTC
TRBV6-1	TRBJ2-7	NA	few	CASSDGGGSQYEQYF	TGTGCCAGCAGTGACGGGGGCGGGAGTCAATACGAGCAGTACTTC
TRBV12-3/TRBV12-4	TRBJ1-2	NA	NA	CASSLSRARHGYTF	TGTGCCAGCAGTTTGAGCCGGGCCCGGCATGGCTACACCTTC
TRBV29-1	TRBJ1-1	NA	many	CSVEAIEPMNTEAFF	TGCAGCGTTGAGGCCATCGAGCCCATGAACACTGAAGCTTTCTTT
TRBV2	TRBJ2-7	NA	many	CASSDLSSYEQYF	TGTGCCAGCAGTGATCTGAGCTCCTACGAGCAGTACTTC
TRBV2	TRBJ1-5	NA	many	CASSEEGFWPQHF	TGTGCCAGCAGTGAAGAGGGTTTCTGGCCCCAGCATTTT
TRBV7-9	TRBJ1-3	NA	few	CASSRAGDDSGNTIYF	TGTGCCAGCAGCCGGGCGGGGGACGACTCTGGAAACACCATATATTTT
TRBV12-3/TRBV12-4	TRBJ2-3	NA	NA	CASSLSVDANTQYF	TGTGCCAGCAGTTTGTCCGTCGATGCAAATACGCAGTATTTT
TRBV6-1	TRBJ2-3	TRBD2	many	CASSEIAGVSDTQYF	TGTGCCAGCAGTGAAATAGCGGGAGTCTCAGATACGCAGTATTTT
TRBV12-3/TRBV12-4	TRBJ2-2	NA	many	CASNFWGETGELFF	TGTGCCAGCAATTTTTGGGGAGAGACCGGGGAGCTGTTTTTT
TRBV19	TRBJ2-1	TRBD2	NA	CASSTLSGRALNNEQFF	TGTGCCAGTAGTACCCTTAGCGGGAGGGCCCTCAACAATGAGCAGTTCTTC
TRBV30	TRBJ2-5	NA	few	CAWGTLARQETQYF	TGTGCCTGGGGGACATTGGCGCGACAAGAGACCCAGTACTTC
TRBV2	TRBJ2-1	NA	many	CASSEGQGPYNEQFF	TGTGCCAGCAGTGAGGGCCAGGGCCCTTACAATGAGCAGTTCTTC
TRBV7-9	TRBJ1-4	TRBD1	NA	CASSLQGGTNEKLFF	TGTGCCAGCAGCCTGCAGGGGGGCACTAATGAAAAACTGTTTTTT
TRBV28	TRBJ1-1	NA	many	CASSSAVLPGKMAFF	TGTGCCAGCAGTTCGGCGGTCCTACCGGGTAAGATGGCTTTCTTT
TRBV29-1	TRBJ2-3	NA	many	CSVVTGTDTQYF	TGCAGCGTTGTGACAGGCACAGATACGCAGTATTTT
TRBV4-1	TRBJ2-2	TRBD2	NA	CASSPYGLAGGKTNTGELFF	TGCGCCAGCAGCCCCTACGGACTAGCGGGAGGCAAAACGAACACCGGGGAGCTGTTTTTT
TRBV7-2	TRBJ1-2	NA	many	CASSLEAGGYTF	TGTGCCAGCAGCTTAGAGGCGGGGGGCTACACCTTC
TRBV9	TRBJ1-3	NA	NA	CASSGPGGRGDSGNTIYF	TGTGCCAGCAGCGGACCGGGAGGACGGGGCGACTCTGGAAACACCATATATTTT
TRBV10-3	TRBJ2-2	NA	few	CAISESLNPPRGELFF	TGTGCCATCAGTGAGTCGCTAAACCCCCCCCGCGGGGAACTGTTTTTT
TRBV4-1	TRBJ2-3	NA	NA	CASSQEEGLSYTQYF	TGCGCCAGCAGCCAAGAGGAAGGGCTGTCATATACGCAGTATTTT
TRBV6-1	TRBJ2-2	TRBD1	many	CAIPDRGYRTGELFF	TGTGCCATCCCCGACAGGGGGTATAGAACCGGGGAGCTGTTTTTT
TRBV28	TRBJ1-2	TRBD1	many	CASRPHPGTGPYGYTF	TGTGCCAGCAGACCGCACCCCGGGACAGGGCCCTATGGCTACACCTTC
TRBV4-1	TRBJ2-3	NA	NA	CASSQALLREDTQYF	TGCGCCAGCAGCCAAGCGTTATTAAGGGAAGATACGCAGTATTTT
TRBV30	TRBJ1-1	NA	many	CAWSDGRTEAFF	TGTGCCTGGAGTGATGGGCGCACTGAAGCTTTCTTT
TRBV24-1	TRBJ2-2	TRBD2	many	CATSDPGLAGVVAGELFF	TGTGCCACCAGTGATCCGGGACTAGCGGGAGTAGTAGCCGGGGAGCTGTTTTTT
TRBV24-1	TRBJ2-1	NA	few	CATSDLGGLSNEQFF	TGTGCCACCAGTGACCTTGGTGGACTTTCGAATGAGCAGTTCTTC
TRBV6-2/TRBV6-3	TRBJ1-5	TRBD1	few	CASRTGQTSNQPQHF	TGTGCCAGCAGGACGGGACAGACTAGCAATCAGCCCCAGCATTTT
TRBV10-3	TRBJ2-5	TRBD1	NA	CAISEPTGGETQYF	TGTGCCATCAGTGAGCCGACAGGGGGGGAGACCCAGTACTTC
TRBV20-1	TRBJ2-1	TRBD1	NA	CSARDFRQGMYNEQFF	TGCAGTGCTAGAGATTTTCGACAGGGAATGTACAATGAGCAGTTCTTC
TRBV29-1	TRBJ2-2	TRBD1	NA	CSARTGGANTGELFF	TGCAGCGCAAGGACAGGGGGCGCGAACACCGGGGAGCTGTTTTTT
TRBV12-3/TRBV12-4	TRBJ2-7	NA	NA	CASSLGGAYYEQYF	TGTGCCAGCAGTTTGGGGGGGGCGTATTACGAGCAGTACTTC
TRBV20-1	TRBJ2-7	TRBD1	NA	CSARDWGDRVDEQYF	TGCAGTGCTAGAGATTGGGGTGACAGGGTGGACGAGCAGTACTTC
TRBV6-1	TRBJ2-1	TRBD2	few	CASSYYTSGRSNEQFF	TGTGCCAGCAGTTATTATACTAGCGGGAGGAGTAATGAGCAGTTCTTC
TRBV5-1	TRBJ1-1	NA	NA	CASSLESAGVNTEAFF	TGCGCCAGCAGTCTGGAGTCCGCAGGGGTGAACACTGAAGCTTTCTTT
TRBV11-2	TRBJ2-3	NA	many	CASARDSGRAVTDTQYF	TGTGCCAGCGCACGGGACAGCGGGAGAGCGGTAACAGATACGCAGTATTTT
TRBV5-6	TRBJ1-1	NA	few	CASSRDQWRHTEAFF	TGTGCCAGCAGCCGAGATCAGTGGAGGCACACTGAAGCTTTCTTT
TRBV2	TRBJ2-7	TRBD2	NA	CASSEDRTSGGEQYF	TGTGCCAGCAGCGAAGACCGGACTAGCGGGGGTGAGCAGTACTTC
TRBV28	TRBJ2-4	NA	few	CASTPAPLAKNIQYF	TGTGCCAGCACCCCAGCCCCATTAGCCAAAAACATTCAGTACTTC